This TCR beta chain was sequenced for a study of T cells in localized non-small cell lung cancer. The length of the CDR3 is 13 residues. The ends were cut back, 0 bases at V and 5 bases at J, with 6 bases in the middle. Germline V CDR1 and CDR2: SGHNT, YYREEE (reference sequence). Sequencing was performed with immunoSEQ multiplex PCR; in TCRdb, only in-frame clones are kept and a portion is missing. The data hold about 24,000 clones, with roughly 89% observed a single time. The V and J genes are TRBV5-4 and TRBJ1-5, with D perhaps matching TRBD1 (5 bases). The sequencing used peripheral blood, collected before any cancer treatment. This TCR was recovered from a man aged 40-75 years with stage I squamous cell lung carcinoma. CDR3 nucleotides: TGTGCCAGCAGCTTGGAGGGGTATCAGCCCCAGCATTTT. This codes for CASSLEGYQPQHF.